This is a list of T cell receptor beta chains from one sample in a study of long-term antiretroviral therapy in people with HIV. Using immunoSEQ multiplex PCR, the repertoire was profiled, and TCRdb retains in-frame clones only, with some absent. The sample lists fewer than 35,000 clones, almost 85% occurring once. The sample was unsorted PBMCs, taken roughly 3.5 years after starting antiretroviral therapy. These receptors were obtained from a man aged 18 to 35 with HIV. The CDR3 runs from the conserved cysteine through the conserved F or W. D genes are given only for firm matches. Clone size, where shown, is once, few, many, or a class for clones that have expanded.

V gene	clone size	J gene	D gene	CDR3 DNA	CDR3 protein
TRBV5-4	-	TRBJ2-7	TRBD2	TGTGCCAGCACCGTCAGGGTAGCGGGGGGCCGTTCCTACGAGCAGTACTTC	CASTVRVAGGRSYEQYF
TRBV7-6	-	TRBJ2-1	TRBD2	TGTGCCAGCAGCTCAAAGCGGGAGGTCTACAATGAGCAGTTCTTC	CASSSKREVYNEQFF
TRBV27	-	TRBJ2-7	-	TGTGCCAGCAGTTTAAATAGGGACCTCACCTACGAGCAGTACTTC	CASSLNRDLTYEQYF
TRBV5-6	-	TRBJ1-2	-	TGTGCCAGCAGCTCCTCGCCAGATAGAGCGGGCTACACCTTC	CASSSSPDRAGYTF
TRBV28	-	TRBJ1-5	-	TGTGCCAGCAGTTTATTGTACAGGTCCATCAATCAGCCCCAGCATTTT	CASSLLYRSINQPQHF
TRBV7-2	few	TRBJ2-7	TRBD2	TGTGCCAGCAGCTTAAAGCGGGGGCTCTACGAGCAGTACTTC	CASSLKRGLYEQYF
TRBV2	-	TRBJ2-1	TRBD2	TGTGCCAGCAGGCCCGGGACTAGCGGGATTGGAACTTTTGCCTACAATGAGCAGTTCTTC	CASRPGTSGIGTFAYNEQFF
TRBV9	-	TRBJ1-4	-	TGTGCCAGCAGTATGGAGGGGAATGAAAAACTGTTTTTT	CASSMEGNEKLFF
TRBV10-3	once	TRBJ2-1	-	TGTGCCATCAGTGAGTCTGCGGGCCTGCAGTTCTTC	CAISESAGLQFF
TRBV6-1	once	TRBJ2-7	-	TGTGCCAGCAGTGAAGGGACGGACCTCTCCTACGAGCAGTACTTC	CASSEGTDLSYEQYF
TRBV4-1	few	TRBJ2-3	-	TGCGCCAGCAGCCAAGGGCCTGCCAGCACAGATACGCAGTATTTT	CASSQGPASTDTQYF
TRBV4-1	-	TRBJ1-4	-	TGCGCCAGCAGCCAAGTTGTTCATGAAAAACTGTTTTTT	CASSQVVHEKLFF
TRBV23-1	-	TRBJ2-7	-	TGCGCCAGCCCGGGGGGACAGGAATACCACGAGCAGTACTTC	CASPGGQEYHEQYF
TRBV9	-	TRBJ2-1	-	TGTGCCAGCAGCGTAGCTACAGGGAGGGAGCAGTTCTTC	CASSVATGREQFF
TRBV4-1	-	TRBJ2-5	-	TGCGCCAGCAGCCAAGATCCGGGGACCAACCAAGAGACCCAGTACTTC	CASSQDPGTNQETQYF
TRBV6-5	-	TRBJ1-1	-	TGTGCCAGCTCGGTTGGGTTCGACACTGAAGCTTTCTTT	CASSVGFDTEAFF
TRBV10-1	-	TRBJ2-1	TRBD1	TGCGCCAGCAGTGAGTCGACAGGGATTAGAGTAGGGGGGCAGTTCTTC	CASSESTGIRVGGQFF
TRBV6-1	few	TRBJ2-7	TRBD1	TGTGCCAGCAGTGAATGGATGGACAGGGACGACGAGCAGTACTTC	CASSEWMDRDDEQYF
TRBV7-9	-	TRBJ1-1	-	TGTGCCAGCACCTTGTACGGGGGAATGAACACTGAAGCTTTCTTT	CASTLYGGMNTEAFF
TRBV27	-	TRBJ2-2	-	TGTGCCAGCAGTTCGCGACAGGTTATCACCGGGGAGCTGTTTTTT	CASSSRQVITGELFF
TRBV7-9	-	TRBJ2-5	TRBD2	TGTGCCAGCAGCCGCTACCAACTAGCGGACCAAGAGACCCAGTACTTC	CASSRYQLADQETQYF
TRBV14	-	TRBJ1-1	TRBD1	TGTGCCAGCAGCCTCACAGGGGGTAGTGAAGCTTTCTTT	CASSLTGGSEAFF
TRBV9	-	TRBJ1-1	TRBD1	TGTGCCAGCAGCCCTCAGGGACAGATGAACACTGAAGCTTTCTTT	CASSPQGQMNTEAFF
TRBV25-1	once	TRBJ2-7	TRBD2	TGTGCCAGCAGGGGGGGGGCCTACGAGCAGTACTTC	CASRGGAYEQYF
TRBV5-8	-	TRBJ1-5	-	TGTGCCAGCAGCACGGACAGTTATAGCAATCAGCCCCAGCATTTT	CASSTDSYSNQPQHF
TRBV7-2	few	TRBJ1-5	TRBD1	TGTGCCAGCAGCTCCCTAGACAGGGGAAGCAATCAGCCCCAGCATTTT	CASSSLDRGSNQPQHF
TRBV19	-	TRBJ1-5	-	TGTGCCAGTAGTCCCAGGACCGAGCAGCCCCAGCATTTT	CASSPRTEQPQHF
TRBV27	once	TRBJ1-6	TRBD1	TGTGCCAGCAGTTTTAAACGGGACAGGATCCTGAGCTCCTATAATTCACCCCTCCACTTT	CASSFKRDRILSSYNSPLHF
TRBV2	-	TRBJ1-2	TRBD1	TGTGCCAGCAGTGTGGCACAGGGGGCTAGCTATGGCTACACCTTC	CASSVAQGASYGYTF
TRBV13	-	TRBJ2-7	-	TGTGCCAGCAGCTCCCCTCGAGGCCCGTTTGGCGACGAGCAGTACTTC	CASSSPRGPFGDEQYF
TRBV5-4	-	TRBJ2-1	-	TGTGCCAGCAGCTCTACACAGGCACTCTACAATGAGCAGTTCTTC	CASSSTQALYNEQFF
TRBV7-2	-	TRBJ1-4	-	TGTGCCAGCAGCTTAACAGGGAAAAATGAAAAACTGTTTTTT	CASSLTGKNEKLFF
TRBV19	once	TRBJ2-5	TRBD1	TGTGCCAGTAGCGCCACCCAGACAGGGGGGTCGGAGACCCAGTACTTC	CASSATQTGGSETQYF
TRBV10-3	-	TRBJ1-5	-	TGTGCCATCAGTGACACAAATAGCAATCAGCCCCAGCATTTT	CAISDTNSNQPQHF
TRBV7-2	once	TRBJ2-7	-	TGTGCCAGCAGCCCGGGCTCAGGGAAAGCTGGCGAGCAGTACTTC	CASSPGSGKAGEQYF
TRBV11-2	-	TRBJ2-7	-	TGTGCCAGCAGCTTAGTCGGGAGCGGGCCCTACGAGCAGTACTTC	CASSLVGSGPYEQYF
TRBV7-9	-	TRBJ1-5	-	TGTGCCAGCAGCTTTCGGGGGCAAAATCAGCCCCAGCATTTT	CASSFRGQNQPQHF
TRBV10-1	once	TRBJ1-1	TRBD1	TGCGCCAGCAGTGAGAATAACAGGGGGCGCACTGAAGCTTTCTTT	CASSENNRGRTEAFF
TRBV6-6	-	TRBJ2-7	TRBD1	TGTGCCAGCAGTGGCCCGACAGGGCCAGAGCAGTACTTC	CASSGPTGPEQYF
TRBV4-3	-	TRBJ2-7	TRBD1	TGCGCCAGCAGCCAAGGCCGGGACAGATCAGGCTACGAGCAGTACTTC	CASSQGRDRSGYEQYF
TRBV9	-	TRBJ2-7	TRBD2	TGTGCCAGCAGCGTAGGGGAGCGGGGCAGCTACGAGCAGTACTTC	CASSVGERGSYEQYF
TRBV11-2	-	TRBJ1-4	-	TGTGCCAGCAGCTCCTCTGGACAGCTCAATGAAAAACTGTTTTTT	CASSSSGQLNEKLFF
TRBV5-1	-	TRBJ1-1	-	TGCGCCAGCAGCTTGGGGGCGGGCATGAACACTGAAGCTTTCTTT	CASSLGAGMNTEAFF
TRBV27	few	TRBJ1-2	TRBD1	TGTGCCAGCAGTCTCGGGACAGGGAGAACAGATGGCTACACCTTC	CASSLGTGRTDGYTF
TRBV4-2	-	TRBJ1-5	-	TGTGCCAGCAGCCAAGACTGGCAGGGTCTTCAGCCCCAGCATTTT	CASSQDWQGLQPQHF
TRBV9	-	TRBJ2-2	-	TGTGCCAGCAGCGTAGGAGGGAGAGGCACCGGGGAGCTGTTTTTT	CASSVGGRGTGELFF
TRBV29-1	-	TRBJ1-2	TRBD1	TGCAGCGCCGAGACAGGGGGCGGAGGCTACACCTTC	CSAETGGGGYTF
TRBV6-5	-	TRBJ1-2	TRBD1	TGTGCCAGCAGTACCTGGGACAGGGAAGCAGATGGCTACACCTTC	CASSTWDREADGYTF
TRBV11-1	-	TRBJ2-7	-	TGTGCCAGCAGCTTAGCGCAAGAGGGGGTGACAAACGAGCAGTACTTC	CASSLAQEGVTNEQYF
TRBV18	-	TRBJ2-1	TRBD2	TGTGCCAGCTCTCCCCAGCGGGGCGGGCCCTACAATGAGCAGTTCTTC	CASSPQRGGPYNEQFF
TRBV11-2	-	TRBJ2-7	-	TGTGCCAGCAGCTTAGAAGGGAATAACTACGAGCAGTACTTC	CASSLEGNNYEQYF
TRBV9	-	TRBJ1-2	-	TGTGCCAGCAGCGTAGATGGCACTCTCTATGGCTACACCTTC	CASSVDGTLYGYTF
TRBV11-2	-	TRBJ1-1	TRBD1	TGTGCCAGCAGCCCGCGGACCGGGACAGGGCTTTATCACACTGAAGCTTTCTTT	CASSPRTGTGLYHTEAFF
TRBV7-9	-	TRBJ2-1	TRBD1	TGTGCCAGCAGCCAAGGGACAGGGGGCTACAATGAGCAGTTCTTC	CASSQGTGGYNEQFF
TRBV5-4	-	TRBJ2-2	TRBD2	TGTGCCAGCAGCCCCGTGCCTCGTACGGGGGGAAGAATTTTCACCGGGGAGCTGTTTTTT	CASSPVPRTGGRIFTGELFF